These T cell receptor beta chains were read from a single sample in a study of T-cell memory formation after mild COVID-19. TCRdb processed the 5' RACE reads anew with MiXCR; each CDR3 protein has one entry. This sample carries 300,000 to 400,000 distinct CDR3 sequences, approximately 15% of them seen once, and the ten largest clones take 20% to 25%. Sequencing was done on a sample of PBMCs or a T cell subset sorted from them (not recorded which). These receptors originate from a man aged 18 to 29 who had mild COVID-19 (a few samples of this study predate the infection). Cell type and time point are not known. Both conserved end residues are part of each CDR3. Each record gives: D gene, clone size, J gene, V gene, CDR3 protein, CDR3 DNA. The D gene is left open where the match is weak. Expanded clones get a size class; other rows say once, few or many, or leave the size out.

d_gene: NA
abundance: NA
j_gene: TRBJ2-2
v_gene: TRBV6-2/TRBV6-3
CDR3aa: CASSYLPSTGNTGELFF
CDR3nt: TGTGCCAGCAGTTACCTCCCGTCGACAGGGAACACCGGGGAGCTGTTTTTT

d_gene: NA
abundance: NA
j_gene: TRBJ1-2
v_gene: TRBV12-3/TRBV12-4
CDR3aa: CASSDANYGYTF
CDR3nt: TGTGCCAGCAGTGATGCTAACTATGGCTACACCTTC

d_gene: TRBD1
abundance: NA
j_gene: TRBJ1-1
v_gene: TRBV5-1
CDR3aa: CASSLTGQGLNTEAFF
CDR3nt: TGCGCCAGCAGCTTAACGGGACAGGGGCTGAACACTGAAGCTTTCTTT

d_gene: NA
abundance: NA
j_gene: TRBJ2-3
v_gene: TRBV7-9
CDR3aa: CASSYRTLGADTQYF
CDR3nt: TGTGCCAGCAGCTACCGGACTCTTGGCGCAGATACGCAGTATTTT

d_gene: NA
abundance: NA
j_gene: TRBJ2-1
v_gene: TRBV4-3
CDR3aa: CASSQTGVDYNEQFF
CDR3nt: TGCGCCAGCAGCCAAACCGGGGTCGACTACAATGAGCAGTTCTTC

d_gene: NA
abundance: few
j_gene: TRBJ1-1
v_gene: TRBV20-1
CDR3aa: CSARKAGSLNTEAFF
CDR3nt: TGCAGTGCTCGCAAGGCCGGGTCACTGAACACTGAAGCTTTCTTT

d_gene: NA
abundance: NA
j_gene: TRBJ2-6
v_gene: TRBV6-5
CDR3aa: CASSYRETNVLTF
CDR3nt: TGTGCCAGCAGTTACAGGGAGACCAACGTCCTGACTTTC

d_gene: TRBD2
abundance: few
j_gene: TRBJ2-5
v_gene: TRBV2
CDR3aa: CASWGGAGEQETQYF
CDR3nt: TGTGCCAGCTGGGGCGGAGCGGGAGAGCAAGAGACCCAGTACTTC

d_gene: NA
abundance: many
j_gene: TRBJ2-3
v_gene: TRBV20-1
CDR3aa: CSARPQPDTQYF
CDR3nt: TGCAGTGCTAGGCCCCAGCCAGATACGCAGTATTTT

d_gene: TRBD1
abundance: NA
j_gene: TRBJ2-7
v_gene: TRBV5-6
CDR3aa: CASSLEGTGYYEQYF
CDR3nt: TGTGCCAGCAGCTTGGAGGGGACAGGGTACTACGAGCAGTACTTC

d_gene: NA
abundance: NA
j_gene: TRBJ1-1
v_gene: TRBV5-6
CDR3aa: CASSHLMGDGEAFF
CDR3nt: TGTGCCAGCAGCCACCTCATGGGAGACGGTGAAGCTTTCTTT

d_gene: NA
abundance: NA
j_gene: TRBJ2-1
v_gene: TRBV12-3/TRBV12-4
CDR3aa: CASQSEGEQFF
CDR3nt: TGTGCCAGCCAAAGCGAGGGTGAGCAGTTCTTC

d_gene: TRBD1
abundance: NA
j_gene: TRBJ1-4
v_gene: TRBV4-3
CDR3aa: CASSHLPGQGMEKLFF
CDR3nt: TGCGCCAGCAGCCACCTCCCGGGACAGGGCATGGAAAAACTGTTTTTT

d_gene: NA
abundance: few
j_gene: TRBJ2-3
v_gene: TRBV5-1
CDR3aa: CASSAGLAGDTQYF
CDR3nt: TGCGCCAGCAGCGCCGGACTGGCGGGCGATACGCAGTATTTT

d_gene: NA
abundance: NA
j_gene: TRBJ2-7
v_gene: TRBV7-2
CDR3aa: CASTRAGAYEQYF
CDR3nt: TGTGCCAGCACCAGGGCAGGCGCCTACGAGCAGTACTTC

d_gene: NA
abundance: NA
j_gene: TRBJ2-5
v_gene: TRBV30
CDR3aa: CAWGSSLQETQYF
CDR3nt: TGTGCCTGGGGTTCTAGTCTCCAAGAGACCCAGTACTTC

d_gene: NA
abundance: few
j_gene: TRBJ1-2
v_gene: TRBV15
CDR3aa: CATAGTATGYGYTF
CDR3nt: TGTGCCACCGCCGGGACCGCCACGGGATATGGCTACACCTTC

d_gene: TRBD2
abundance: NA
j_gene: TRBJ2-3
v_gene: TRBV20-1
CDR3aa: CSAPARIAGTTDTQYF
CDR3nt: TGCAGTGCCCCCGCCCGAATAGCGGGTACCACAGATACGCAGTATTTT

d_gene: TRBD2
abundance: few
j_gene: TRBJ2-3
v_gene: TRBV20-1
CDR3aa: CSARDMASGGRYTDTQYF
CDR3nt: TGCAGTGCTAGAGATATGGCTAGCGGGGGGAGATACACAGATACGCAGTATTTT

d_gene: NA
abundance: many
j_gene: TRBJ1-2
v_gene: TRBV7-9
CDR3aa: CASGEGYTF
CDR3nt: TGTGCCAGCGGGGAGGGCTACACCTTC

d_gene: NA
abundance: NA
j_gene: TRBJ1-6
v_gene: TRBV5-6
CDR3aa: CASSPGGPNSPLHF
CDR3nt: TGTGCCAGCAGCCCGGGGGGGCCTAATTCACCCCTCCACTTT

d_gene: TRBD2
abundance: NA
j_gene: TRBJ2-2
v_gene: TRBV7-3
CDR3aa: CASSWASGGVPGELFF
CDR3nt: TGTGCCAGCAGCTGGGCCAGCGGGGGGGTTCCCGGGGAGCTGTTTTTT

d_gene: NA
abundance: few
j_gene: TRBJ1-4
v_gene: TRBV20-1
CDR3aa: CSALSQAREKLFF
CDR3nt: TGCAGTGCTTTGAGCCAGGCCCGAGAAAAACTGTTTTTT

d_gene: TRBD2
abundance: few
j_gene: TRBJ2-2
v_gene: TRBV7-3
CDR3aa: CASSAGLAQNTGELFF
CDR3nt: TGTGCCAGCAGCGCGGGACTAGCGCAGAACACCGGGGAGCTGTTTTTT

d_gene: NA
abundance: NA
j_gene: TRBJ1-1
v_gene: TRBV4-1
CDR3aa: CASSQTRDQTEAFF
CDR3nt: TGCGCCAGCAGCCAGACGAGGGATCAGACTGAAGCTTTCTTT

d_gene: TRBD1
abundance: NA
j_gene: TRBJ2-1
v_gene: TRBV4-3
CDR3aa: CASSREQGYNEQFF
CDR3nt: TGCGCCAGCAGCCGAGAACAGGGGTACAATGAGCAGTTCTTC

d_gene: TRBD2
abundance: few
j_gene: TRBJ2-4
v_gene: TRBV5-1
CDR3aa: CASSPAGRGAPTFQYF
CDR3nt: TGCGCCAGCAGCCCGGCGGGGCGGGGGGCCCCTACATTTCAGTACTTC

d_gene: TRBD2
abundance: NA
j_gene: TRBJ2-1
v_gene: TRBV7-9
CDR3aa: CASSLRSGDEQFF
CDR3nt: TGTGCCAGCAGCCTCCGTAGCGGGGACGAGCAGTTCTTC

d_gene: NA
abundance: few
j_gene: TRBJ2-7
v_gene: TRBV6-5
CDR3aa: CASSLDFSYEQYF
CDR3nt: TGTGCCAGCAGCCTGGACTTTTCCTACGAGCAGTACTTC

d_gene: NA
abundance: few
j_gene: TRBJ1-2
v_gene: TRBV4-3
CDR3aa: CASSPSGTTYGYTF
CDR3nt: TGCGCCAGCAGCCCCTCCGGGACAACCTATGGCTACACCTTC

d_gene: NA
abundance: many
j_gene: TRBJ2-7
v_gene: TRBV7-9
CDR3aa: CASSRLGDRSYEQYF
CDR3nt: TGTGCCAGCAGCCGCCTTGGGGATCGCTCCTACGAGCAGTACTTC

d_gene: TRBD2
abundance: few
j_gene: TRBJ2-1
v_gene: TRBV7-2
CDR3aa: CASSEGLANNEQFF
CDR3nt: TGTGCCAGCAGCGAAGGACTAGCTAACAATGAGCAGTTCTTC

d_gene: NA
abundance: many
j_gene: TRBJ2-1
v_gene: TRBV7-2
CDR3aa: CASSLGEQFF
CDR3nt: TGTGCCAGCAGCTTGGGTGAGCAGTTCTTC

d_gene: NA
abundance: NA
j_gene: TRBJ1-1
v_gene: TRBV10-2
CDR3aa: CASQTGNTEAFF
CDR3nt: TGCGCCAGCCAGACAGGGAACACTGAAGCTTTCTTT

d_gene: NA
abundance: NA
j_gene: TRBJ2-7
v_gene: TRBV11-2
CDR3aa: CASSLTRVGPPDF
CDR3nt: TGTGCCAGCAGCTTAACCCGAGTTGGCCCCCCGGACTTC

d_gene: NA
abundance: many
j_gene: TRBJ1-2
v_gene: TRBV12-3/TRBV12-4
CDR3aa: CASSLALGVGGYTF
CDR3nt: TGTGCCAGCAGTTTAGCGCTCGGGGTTGGTGGCTACACCTTC

d_gene: NA
abundance: many
j_gene: TRBJ1-2
v_gene: TRBV12-3/TRBV12-4
CDR3aa: CASKRTTSYGYTF
CDR3nt: TGTGCCAGCAAACGAACGACTAGTTATGGCTACACCTTC

d_gene: NA
abundance: NA
j_gene: TRBJ2-2
v_gene: TRBV19
CDR3aa: CASSIKANTGELFF
CDR3nt: TGTGCCAGTAGTATAAAGGCGAACACCGGGGAGCTGTTTTTT

d_gene: NA
abundance: NA
j_gene: TRBJ2-3
v_gene: TRBV3-1
CDR3aa: CASRSQRYTDTQYF
CDR3nt: TGTGCCAGCAGGTCCCAGCGATACACAGATACGCAGTATTTT

d_gene: TRBD1
abundance: NA
j_gene: TRBJ1-2
v_gene: TRBV7-6
CDR3aa: CASSSRQGVRGYTF
CDR3nt: TGTGCCAGCAGCTCCCGACAGGGAGTGAGGGGCTACACCTTC

d_gene: NA
abundance: few
j_gene: TRBJ2-5
v_gene: TRBV7-9
CDR3aa: CASSFSGDASATQYF
CDR3nt: TGTGCCAGCAGCTTCTCAGGGGACGCCTCGGCGACCCAGTACTTC

d_gene: NA
abundance: NA
j_gene: TRBJ1-5
v_gene: TRBV7-2
CDR3aa: CASSLVRAHQPQHF
CDR3nt: TGTGCCAGCAGCTTAGTCAGGGCACATCAGCCCCAGCATTTT

d_gene: TRBD1
abundance: NA
j_gene: TRBJ2-7
v_gene: TRBV6-2/TRBV6-3
CDR3aa: CASSKPGQGTYEQYF
CDR3nt: TGTGCCAGCAGTAAGCCGGGACAGGGGACCTACGAGCAGTACTTC

d_gene: NA
abundance: few
j_gene: TRBJ1-1
v_gene: TRBV27
CDR3aa: CASRITPGRAFF
CDR3nt: TGTGCCAGCAGGATTACTCCAGGGCGCGCTTTCTTT

d_gene: TRBD1
abundance: NA
j_gene: TRBJ2-5
v_gene: TRBV5-4
CDR3aa: CASSIRTGGRETQYF
CDR3nt: TGTGCCAGCAGCATAAGGACAGGGGGGCGAGAGACCCAGTACTTC

d_gene: TRBD1
abundance: few
j_gene: TRBJ2-2
v_gene: TRBV7-9
CDR3aa: CASRSGQGRGELFF
CDR3nt: TGTGCCAGCAGATCGGGACAGGGACGCGGGGAGCTGTTTTTT

d_gene: TRBD2
abundance: NA
j_gene: TRBJ2-3
v_gene: TRBV11-2
CDR3aa: CASSPSAGGNTDTQYF
CDR3nt: TGTGCCAGCAGCCCTTCAGCGGGGGGAAACACAGATACGCAGTATTTT

d_gene: NA
abundance: NA
j_gene: TRBJ2-2
v_gene: TRBV6-5
CDR3aa: CASSYSRNGFTGELFF
CDR3nt: TGTGCCAGCAGTTACTCGCGCAATGGATTCACCGGGGAGCTGTTTTTT

d_gene: NA
abundance: few
j_gene: TRBJ1-5
v_gene: TRBV6-5
CDR3aa: CASRQGISQPQHF
CDR3nt: TGTGCCAGCAGGCAGGGTATCTCCCAGCCCCAGCATTTT